This T cell receptor (beta chain) was obtained from a study of T-cell reconstitution after alpha-beta-depleted transplantation in children. Unique molecular identifiers were used in preparing the TCRbeta library. A single record per CDR3 protein comes from TCRdb applying MiXCR to the PCR reads. The table shows about 600,000 distinct CDR3 sequences, with about 10% occurring only once. This clonotype was seen repeatedly, ten times or more. V was shortened by 6 bases and J by 6 bases, with 14 bases between the two germline ends. The CDR3 consists of 13 residues. Per germline, CDR1 DFQATT and CDR2 SNEGSKA (reference sequence).

The sequencing here drew on PBMCs from the stem cell graft donor, taken from the stem cell graft. V gene TRBV20-1 combines with J gene TRBJ1-4, with a possible D match to TRBD1 (5 bases). This receptor was identified in a human donor who donated a stem cell graft to a child with acute myeloid leukemia. The CDR3 loop is CSARTLGDEKLFF. The CDR3 coding sequence is TGCAGTGCGCGGACATTGGGGGATGAAAAACTGTTTTTT.